This paragraph covers one TCR beta chain sequence. The data were taken from a study of PD-L1 blockade in urothelial cancer. Study-wide context: Of prior chemotherapy regimens, patients had received between 0 and 3.

In germline, CDR1 is MNHNS, CDR2 SASEGT. V lost 5 bases, J lost 8 bases, and 8 bases stayed unmatched. This CDR3 contains 13 residues. Spiking of synthetic TCR analog templates was performed in each PCR. Clones were sequenced by immunoSEQ multiplex PCR, and TCRdb holds only the in-frame ones, with some missing. This table holds about 74,000 clones, 75% to 90% found once. Regarding time point: pretreatment peripheral blood. This chain links TRBV6-1 with TRBJ1-2; 7 bases fit TRBD1. Material: PBMCs, obtained around atezolizumab (anti-PD-L1) treatment. The TCR originated in a man in his 70s with urothelial cancer. The CDR3 nucleotides are TGTGCCAGCAGTCGAAGGGACAGCGGGGGCTACACCTTC. This sequence encodes CASSRRDSGGYTF.